This T cell receptor (beta chain) was sequenced in a study of cytomegalovirus exposure and HLA in healthy donors. PCR involved 60 Vbeta and 13 Jbeta primers. Assay: immunoSEQ multiplex PCR; the TCRdb copy retains only in-frame clones and omits some. The sample contains about 170,000 clones, 65% to 75% of which appear only once. Broader study findings: The authors later found most CMV-associated TCR beta chains appeared HLA-restricted. The likely explanation for a cluster of highly shared sequence variants was sequencing artifact. Links to common viral pathogens appeared, in a later analysis, for several of the most significant clusters.

Trimming took 2 bases from V and 6 from J; bases not matched to a gene: 8. The CDR3 length is 15 residues. Germline V gene lookup returns CDR1 SGHRS and CDR2 YFSETQ. A word on this clone: The antigen remains undetermined.

Sequences were obtained from PBMCs. The TCR comes from a human donor in good health. The rearrangement uses TRBV5-1 and TRBJ1-5, with TRBD1 identical over 7 bases. CDR3 protein: CASSFEGGAAQPQHF. The CDR3 region has the DNA TGCGCCAGCAGCTTCGAAGGGGGCGCGGCTCAGCCCCAGCATTTT.